What follows are 15 T cell receptor beta chains derived from one specimen sequenced in a study of shared clonotypes between healthy human individuals. Only in-frame clones appear in the TCRdb table, and some are missing; sequencing was by immunoSEQ multiplex PCR. The data contain some 550,000 clones, around 97% of them singletons. The sample was naive CD4+ T cells sorted from blood. Subset: CD45RA+ positively selected. Receptor source: a woman aged 25 to 39 in good health.

This clone was detected a few times. This specimen includes other DNA sequences encoding the same CDR3. This CDR3 is CASSLTDTQYF. The CDR3 DNA sequence: TGCGCCAGCAGCTTAACAGATACGCAGTATTTT. The genes are TRBV5-1 and TRBJ2-3; D remains unclear. Germline V gives CDR1 SGHRS, CDR2 YFSETQ. CDR3 length: 11 amino acids. V lost 2 bases, J lost 3 bases, and 1 base lay in between.

This sequence joins TRBV6-6 and TRBJ2-3; D gene unclear. Germline loops: CDR1 MNHNY, CDR2 SVGAGI (reference sequence). Between the trimmed V and J ends, which lost 6 bases and 6 bases, there was a span of 10 bases. The CDR3 has 12 residues. The CDR3 region has the DNA TGTGCCAGCAGACTTCTGGGGGATACGCAGTATTTT. Amino acid sequence: CASRLLGDTQYF.

V and J are TRBV28 and TRBJ2-1, with 9 nucleotides matching TRBD2. CDR1 is MDHEN, CDR2 SYDVKM, per germline. The CDR3 consists of 14 residues. After removal of 2 bases from V and 7 bases from J, the junction contained 3 bases not matched to a gene. CDR3 in amino acids: CASSLAGGPNEQFF. In DNA form, the CDR3 reads TGTGCCAGCAGTTTAGCGGGAGGGCCTAATGAGCAGTTCTTC.

This clone was detected only once. The chain uses TRBV7-9 and TRBJ2-1; D possibly uses TRBD1 or TRBD2 (5 bases each). Looked up from germline, CDR1 is SEHNR and CDR2 is FQNEAQ (reference sequence). Trimming took 5 bases from V and 8 from J, leaving 19 bases between them. This CDR3 contains 15 residues. The CDR3 bases are TGTGCCAGCAGCCCAACCGGGACCCGAGGGGATGAGCAGTTCTTC. It encodes CASSPTGTRGDEQFF.

The V call is TRBV18, the J call TRBJ2-7; 10 bases agree with TRBD1. Germline V lookup: CDR1 KGHSH, CDR2 LQKENI. The CDR3 length is 14 residues. Germline trimming cut 6 bases from V and 5 bases from J; bases unmatched to any gene: 7. CDR3 amino acids: CASSRDRGINEQYF. The CDR3, as DNA: TGTGCCAGCTCCAGGGACAGGGGAATCAACGAGCAGTACTTC.

This chain connects TRBV18 to TRBJ2-7; D uncertain. This CDR3 spans 17 amino acids. Germline lookup yields CDR1 KGHSH and CDR2 LQKENI. V was shortened by 1 base and J by 3 bases, with 19 bases between the two germline ends. The DNA for the CDR3 is TGTGCCAGCTCACCACGGCACGGAGCCCCCTTTAACTACGAGCAGTACTTC. Its protein is CASSPRHGAPFNYEQYF.

Concerning this clone itself: The sample has other DNA sequences that encode this CDR3 too. The DNA for the CDR3 is TGTGCCAGCAGCTTTTCTGAGTATGGCTACACCTTC. It yields the protein CASSFSEYGYTF. The V gene is TRBV7-9, the J gene TRBJ1-2; D unresolved. Between the trimmed V and J ends, which lost 3 bases and 5 bases, there was a span of 7 bases. Germline V CDR1 and CDR2: SEHNR, FQNEAQ (reference sequence). The length of the CDR3 is 12 residues.

This clone was counted only a few times. The J gene is TRBJ1-1, the V gene TRBV6-1, with D perhaps TRBD1 (5 bases). V lost 2 bases, J lost 5 bases, and 9 bases lay in between. Per germline, CDR1 MNHNS and CDR2 SASEGT. CDR3 length: 13 amino acids. This chain's CDR3 is CASSEIGETEAFF. In DNA, the CDR3 is TGTGCCAGCAGTGAAATAGGGGAAACTGAAGCTTTCTTT.

The genes are TRBV7-2 and TRBJ2-2; possible D gene TRBD2, 6 bases. Germline-derived CDR1 and CDR2 are SGHTA and FQGNSA. V dropped 5 bases and J dropped 8 bases, with 21 bases sitting between them. This CDR3 spans 16 amino acids. The CDR3 is CASSLRGGTPSGELFF. In DNA form, the CDR3 reads TGTGCCAGCAGCCTAAGGGGCGGGACTCCAAGTGGGGAGCTGTTTTTT.

The V gene is TRBV2, the J gene TRBJ2-1; 9 nucleotides align to TRBD2. J gave up 3 bases and V 8 bases, and 8 bases lay outside the gene matches. Germline-derived CDR1 and CDR2 are SNHLY and FYNNEI. This CDR3 contains 15 residues. The CDR3 spells CASGVAGGHYNEQFF. In DNA form, the CDR3 reads TGTGCCAGCGGAGTGGCGGGAGGGCACTACAATGAGCAGTTCTTC.

The chain joins TRBV6-5 to TRBJ1-3; maybe TRBD1 (6 bases). V dropped 5 bases and J dropped 4 bases, with 15 bases sitting between them. The germline V gene has CDR1 MNHEY and CDR2 SVGAGI. The CDR3 loop spans 15 amino acids. The DNA for the CDR3 is TGTGCCAGCAGTACCCGTGGGGGCGAAGGAAACACCATATATTTT. Protein: CASSTRGGEGNTIYF.

The genes are TRBV5-1 and TRBJ2-7, with 9 bases aligning to TRBD2. The CDR3 spans 17 residues. Germline V gives CDR1 SGHRS, CDR2 YFSETQ. The J segment lost 6 bases and the V segment lost 0 bases, leaving 13 bases of the junction unmatched. CDR3 amino acids: CASSLVFASGTKAEQYF. Written as DNA, the CDR3 is TGCGCCAGCAGCTTGGTTTTCGCTAGCGGGACGAAAGCCGAGCAGTACTTC.

The chain couples TRBV2 to TRBJ1-3, with no clear D. The CDR3 runs 14 residues. Between the trimmed V and J ends, which lost 7 bases and 1 base, there was a span of 11 bases. Germline CDR1 reads SNHLY; CDR2 reads FYNNEI. DNA of the CDR3: TGTGCCAGCAATTTTTTGGAGTCTGGAAACACCATATATTTT. Protein: CASNFLESGNTIYF.

The chain has TRBV19 and TRBJ1-3; no definite D call. CDR1 is LNHDA and CDR2 is SQIVND in the germline V gene (reference sequence). The CDR3 spans 18 residues. V lost 5 bases, J lost 0 bases, and 20 bases lay in between. CDR3 sequence (DNA): TGTGCCAGTAGTGTACCGGTTGGAAAGTCGAACTCTGGAAACACCATATATTTT. Its translation: CASSVPVGKSNSGNTIYF. Variable domain in full (rest from reference TRBV19 and TRBJ1-3): DGGITQSPKYLFRKEGQNVTLSCEQNLNHDAMYWYRQDPGQGLRLIYYSQIVNDFQKGDIAEGYSVSREKKESFPLTVTSAQKNPTAFYLCASSVPVGKSNSGNTIYFGEGSWLTVV.

This rearrangement joins TRBV19 to TRBJ2-2, with 12 bases identical to TRBD2. The CDR3 runs to 14 residues. Germline values: CDR1 LNHDA, CDR2 SQIVND (reference sequence). Trimming took 7 bases from V and 4 from J; bases not matched to a gene: 1. This CDR3 reads CASTLAGGTGELFF. The DNA for the CDR3 is TGTGCCAGTACACTAGCGGGAGGCACCGGGGAGCTGTTTTTT.